These 22 T cell receptor beta chains were sequenced from one sample in a study of blood T cell repertoires in COVID-19. The assay was immunoSEQ multiplex PCR, and TCRdb's table has in-frame clones only and misses some. This table has 85,000 to 130,000 clones, roughly two thirds appearing once. Sequenced input: peripheral blood. Receptors originate from a human donor with acute or convalescent COVID-19. The donor label of this sample is uncertain.

The chain employs TRBV28 and TRBJ1-2; D is ambiguous. This CDR3 spans 14 amino acids. V dropped 6 bases and J dropped 3 bases, with 14 bases sitting between them. Germline CDR1 is MDHEN and CDR2 is SYDVKM. The CDR3 sequence: CASRVPYRDYGYTF. The CDR3 nucleotides read TGTGCCAGCAGGGTTCCGTACAGAGACTATGGCTACACCTTC.

The chain has TRBV4-2 and TRBJ2-7, with D possibly matching TRBD2 (5 bases). Deletions cut 1 base from V and 3 bases from J, with 19 bases between. CDR3 length: 17 amino acids. Germline values: CDR1 LGHNA, CDR2 YNFKEQ. The CDR3 spells CASSQVLASRSLYEQYF. DNA for the CDR3: TGTGCCAGCAGCCAAGTGCTAGCCTCCCGCTCCCTCTACGAGCAGTACTTC.

The chain's CDR3 is CASSLRGSSYNEQFF. The CDR3 DNA is TGTGCCAGCAGCTTACGGGGGAGCTCCTACAATGAGCAGTTCTTC. The chain recombines TRBV7-9 with TRBJ2-1, with D perhaps TRBD2 (6 bases). The CDR3 contains 15 residues. Germline assignment: CDR1 SEHNR and CDR2 FQNEAQ (reference sequence). Trimming took off 2 bases at V and 0 bases at J, with 8 bases between the two ends. The full variable domain, its missing parts supplied by reference TRBV7-9 and TRBJ2-1, is DTGVSQNPRHKITKRGQNVTFRCDPISEHNRLYWYRQTLGQGPEFLTYFQNEAQLEKSRLLSDRFSAERPKGSFSTLEIQRTEQGDSAMYLCASSLRGSSYNEQFFGPGTRLTVL.

This clone was detected only once. The chain links TRBV5-8 to TRBJ1-5; 9 bases are a match to TRBD1. Trimming at V came to 0 bases and at J to 6 bases, leaving 1 base not matched to a gene. CDR3 length: 14 residues. Germline loops: CDR1 SGHTS, CDR2 YDEGEE. CDR3 coding DNA: TGTGCCAGCAGCTTGGGACAGGGGGGTCAGCCCCAGCATTTT. The encoded protein is CASSLGQGGQPQHF.

The genes are TRBV12-3 or TRBV12-4 and TRBJ2-3; 7 bases are a match to TRBD1. CDR3 length equals 13 residues. J lost 4 bases, V lost 6 bases, and 4 bases had no gene match. As DNA, the CDR3 is TGTGCCAGCAGCAATACAGGGGCAGATACGCAGTATTTT. Translating gives CASSNTGADTQYF.

The chain uses TRBV5-1 and TRBJ2-7; tentative D call: TRBD1 (6 bases). This CDR3 has 14 amino acids. Germline-derived CDR1 and CDR2 are SGHRS and YFSETQ. Trimming took 1 base from V and 0 from J, leaving 8 bases between them. The CDR3 DNA reads TGCGCCAGCAGCTTGCGGGACAACTCCTACGAGCAGTACTTC. This sequence encodes CASSLRDNSYEQYF.

V usage is TRBV19 and J usage is TRBJ2-5, with 10 bases fitting TRBD1. V lost 10 bases to trimming and J lost 2 bases; unmatched junction nucleotides: 4. This CDR3 contains 13 residues. In germline, CDR1 is LNHDA, CDR2 SQIVND (reference sequence). The CDR3 is CATRDRGQETQYF. The CDR3 DNA reads TGTGCCACGCGGGACAGGGGTCAAGAGACCCAGTACTTC.

This clone was found a few times. The V gene is TRBV20-1, the J gene TRBJ2-7; no clear D. Germline V gives CDR1 DFQATT, CDR2 SNEGSKA (reference sequence). The CDR3 is made up of 11 amino acids. Trimming left V 4 bases short and J 6 bases short, with 10 bases between. Here the CDR3 DNA reads TGCAGTGCTATGCTGCTGAGCGAGCAGTACTTC. It encodes CSAMLLSEQYF.

The chain couples TRBV2 to TRBJ1-1, with D hard to call. Per germline, CDR1 SNHLY and CDR2 FYNNEI. This CDR3 has 12 residues. The V end was cut by 4 bases, the J end by 1 base, with 4 bases between. The CDR3 nucleotides read TGTGCCAGCAGTGGACAGAACACTGAAGCTTTCTTT. Translating gives CASSGQNTEAFF.

The chain couples TRBV14 to TRBJ2-3, with D perhaps matching TRBD2 (5 bases). Trimming shortened V by 4 bases and J by 6 bases, and 26 bases separated the two germline ends. This CDR3 is built from 18 residues. Germline V gene sequence: CDR1 SGHDN, CDR2 FVKESK. DNA of the CDR3: TGTGCCAGCAGCCGAACATTTAAACTTTCTCCGGGATCGGATACGCAGTATTTT. Translated, it gives CASSRTFKLSPGSDTQYF.

The V and J genes are TRBV2 and TRBJ2-1; D is uncertain. The CDR3 runs 11 residues. Trimming removed 8 bases at V and 4 bases at J, with 6 bases between. Germline V gene lookup returns CDR1 SNHLY and CDR2 FYNNEI. This CDR3 is CASSVYNEQFF. DNA for the CDR3: TGTGCCAGCTCGGTTTACAATGAGCAGTTCTTC. Supplemented by reference TRBV2 and TRBJ2-1, the full variable domain reads EPEVTQTPSHQVTQMGQEVILRCVPISNHLYFYWYRQILGQKVEFLVSFYNNEISEKSEIFDDQFSVERPDGSNFTLKIRSTKLEDSAMYFCASSVYNEQFFGPGTRLTVL.

The chain couples TRBV10-1 to TRBJ1-1; possible D gene TRBD1, 6 bases. Germline V gene sequence: CDR1 WNHNN, CDR2 SYGVQD (reference sequence). Between the trimmed V and J ends, which lost 3 bases and 6 bases, there was a span of 17 bases. This CDR3 contains 15 residues. The CDR3 DNA reads as TGCGCCAGCAGTGACGACCAGGGGAAGTTCGCTGAAGCTTTCTTT. Its protein is CASSDDQGKFAEAFF.

The chain combines TRBV19 with TRBJ1-2; 8 bases are shared with TRBD1. The CDR3 extends over 13 amino acids. CDR1 is LNHDA, CDR2 SQIVND, per germline (reference sequence). J lost 2 bases, V lost 6 bases, and 2 bases had no gene match. CDR3 sequence (DNA): TGTGCCAGTAGCCGGGACAGGAACTATGGCTACACCTTC. Protein: CASSRDRNYGYTF. Complete variable domain (other parts from reference TRBV19 and TRBJ1-2): DGGITQSPKYLFRKEGQNVTLSCEQNLNHDAMYWYRQDPGQGLRLIYYSQIVNDFQKGDIAEGYSVSREKKESFPLTVTSAQKNPTAFYLCASSRDRNYGYTFGSGTRLTVV.

The rearrangement links TRBV4-1 to TRBJ2-6; tentatively, D is TRBD1 (5 bases). The CDR3 contains 17 residues. The V and J ends lost 0 bases and 0 bases respectively, with 9 bases between them. CDR1 is MGHRA and CDR2 is YSYEKL in the germline V gene. The CDR3 spells CASSQDRDFSGANVLTF. The CDR3 nucleotides read TGCGCCAGCAGCCAAGACAGGGATTTCTCTGGGGCCAACGTCCTGACTTTC.

The rearrangement uses TRBV7-9 and TRBJ1-4; D call uncertain. Between the trimmed V and J ends, which lost 5 bases and 4 bases, there was a span of 8 bases. The CDR3 runs 13 residues. The germline V gene has CDR1 SEHNR and CDR2 FQNEAQ (reference sequence). The CDR3 loop is CASSAGVNEKLFF. CDR3 coding DNA: TGTGCCAGCAGCGCGGGAGTTAATGAAAAACTGTTTTTT.

The J gene is TRBJ2-3, the V gene TRBV9; TRBD2 agrees at 10 bases. Per germline, CDR1 SGDLS and CDR2 YYNGEE. V lost 2 bases to trimming and J lost 3 bases; unmatched junction nucleotides: 6. The CDR3 has 16 residues. CDR3 protein: CASSVAAGGPTDTQYF. In DNA, the CDR3 is TGTGCCAGCAGCGTCGCAGCGGGGGGGCCAACAGATACGCAGTATTTT.

In this sample, this clone turned up a few times. The gene calls are TRBV11-2 and TRBJ2-2; D not certain. Germline V gene data show CDR1 as SGHAT and CDR2 as FQNNGV. V shed 2 bases and J shed 1 base, with 8 bases lying between them. The CDR3 has 15 amino acids. CDR3 nucleotide sequence: TGTGCCAGCAGCTTAAATCCGGGGAACACCGGGGAGCTGTTTTTT. It translates to CASSLNPGNTGELFF.

The chain combines TRBV29-1 with TRBJ1-2; 7 bases fit TRBD1. Germline values: CDR1 SQVTM, CDR2 ANQGSEA. Unmatched junction bases numbered 18, after V lost 3 bases and J lost 8 bases. This CDR3 comprises 16 residues. The CDR3: CSVDGQVPVRGAGYTF. In DNA form, the CDR3 reads TGCAGCGTTGATGGACAGGTTCCCGTAAGGGGTGCCGGCTACACCTTC.

CDR3 sequence (DNA): TGCGCCAGCAGTCAACCCAGACCCGAGGGCGGGGAGCTGTTTTTT. Encoded protein: CASSQPRPEGGELFF. The chain couples TRBV23-1 to TRBJ2-2, with D tentatively TRBD2 (5 bases). TRBV23-1 qualifies as an ORF whose function is uncertain. V dropped 2 bases and J dropped 7 bases, with 14 bases sitting between them. This CDR3 spans 15 amino acids.

The gene calls are TRBV3-1 (or the pseudogene TRBV3-2) and TRBJ1-2, with TRBD1 matching 9 bases. Germline CDR1 reads LGHDT; CDR2 reads YNNKEL (reference sequence). V lost 4 bases and J lost 9; bases outside the gene matches: 3. This CDR3 is built from 12 residues. The CDR3 protein is CASSPGTGRYTF. Here the CDR3 DNA reads TGTGCCAGCAGCCCAGGGACAGGGCGCTACACCTTC.

The gene calls are TRBV5-1 and TRBJ2-7; D may be TRBD2 (7 bases). The CDR3 runs 14 residues. V was trimmed by 4 bases and J by 3 bases, leaving 14 bases between them. Germline CDR1 reads SGHRS; CDR2 reads YFSETQ. The CDR3 nucleotides read TGCGCCAGCAGCCCTCGGGGGGACAACTACGAGCAGTACGTC. Translation: CASSPRGDNYEQYV.

The chain couples TRBV4-1 to TRBJ1-1; no clear D gene. The CDR3 runs to 12 residues. V was shortened by 8 bases and J by 2 bases, with 9 bases between the two germline ends. Germline V gene data show CDR1 as MGHRA and CDR2 as YSYEKL. CDR3 nucleotides: TGCGCCAGCCCCCAGGCAAACACTGAAGCTTTCTTT. The encoded protein is CASPQANTEAFF.